This T cell receptor (beta chain) was recorded in a study of blood T cell repertoires in COVID-19. The overall study: The study drew acute and convalescent COVID-19 samples from the United States, Italy and Spain. The cDNA or gDNA used as material had been derived from T cells, B-cell-depleted T cells, or PBMCs.

How the authors handled the data: For nucleated cells, counts were estimated from reference gene primer amplification. Repertoires were generated with immunoSEQ multiplex PCR, while TCRdb's copy carries only in-frame clones and drops some. The V and J calls and clone size come from that table; D and trimming were worked out from the DNA. Of about 87,000 clones in the sample, 85% to 90% were seen once. This clone has more than one count but fewer than ten. The CDR3 sequence is 14 residues long. The germline V gene has CDR1 SGHTA and CDR2 FQGNSA. The ends were cut back, 4 bases at V and 3 bases at J, with 9 bases in the middle.

The TCR comes from a man in his forties with acute or convalescent COVID-19. Sequenced: peripheral blood. The chain has TRBV7-2 and TRBJ1-4; D is unresolved. CDR3: CASSWPGANEKLFF. The DNA for the CDR3 is TGTGCCAGCAGCTGGCCCGGGGCTAATGAAAAACTGTTTTTT.